Following are 24 T cell receptor beta chains from one sample sequenced in a study of cytomegalovirus exposure and HLA in healthy donors. PCR employed 60 Vbeta and 13 Jbeta primers. Only in-frame clones appear in the TCRdb table, and some are missing; sequencing was by immunoSEQ multiplex PCR. The sample carries around 150,000 clones, roughly 76% recorded once. Sequenced input: PBMCs. The receptors stem from a human donor in good health.

With regard to this clone: In the same sample, other DNA sequences code for this CDR3. The J gene is TRBJ1-5, the V gene TRBV6-5; 7 bases match TRBD1. The junction had 1 base not matched to a gene; V was cut back by 2 bases and J by 6 bases. Germline lookup yields CDR1 MNHEY and CDR2 SVGAGI. The CDR3 is made up of 13 amino acids. CDR3 DNA: TGTGCCAGCAGTTACGCAGGGGGTCAGCCCCAGCATTTT. Translated: CASSYAGGQPQHF.

The gene calls are TRBV21-1 and TRBJ2-7; the table's D call, TRBD1, was not checked against the DNA. TRBV21-1 is a known pseudogene. The CDR3 has 14 amino acids. The CDR3 DNA is TGTGCCAGCAGCAGAACTGGACAGCACTACGAGCAGTACTTC. Translation gives CASSRTGQHYEQYF.

This clone came up once. The chain has TRBV5-1 and TRBJ2-7; 12 nucleotides match TRBD2. V shed 4 bases, J shed 2 bases, and the junction held 4 bases outside the gene matches. The CDR3 extends over 15 amino acids. The germline V gene has CDR1 SGHRS and CDR2 YFSETQ. CDR3 amino acids: CASSLTSGGPYEQYF. As DNA, the CDR3 is TGCGCCAGCAGCCTGACTAGCGGGGGACCCTACGAGCAGTACTTC.

V is TRBV11-3 and J is TRBJ2-7, with 8 bases aligning to TRBD1. This CDR3 spans 13 amino acids. From germline, CDR1 is SGHNT and CDR2 YENEEA. J lost 4 bases, V lost 5 bases, and 4 bases had no gene match. CDR3 sequence: CASSPGGPYEQYF. CDR3 sequence (DNA): TGTGCCAGCAGCCCAGGGGGCCCTTACGAGCAGTACTTC.

V gene TRBV6-1 combines with J gene TRBJ1-5; 11 positions agree with TRBD1. J gave up 3 bases and V 9 bases, and 7 bases lay outside the gene matches. This CDR3 spans 15 amino acids. CDR1 and CDR2 from the germline V gene are MNHNS and SASEGT. The CDR3 reads CASHWDRGINQPQHF. The CDR3 region has the DNA TGTGCCAGTCATTGGGACAGGGGGATCAATCAGCCCCAGCATTTT.

V usage is TRBV5-5 and J usage is TRBJ1-5, with D unresolved. CDR1 is SGHKS and CDR2 is YYEKEE in the germline V gene (reference sequence). Trimming pared 1 base from V and 0 bases from J, leaving 8 bases between. The CDR3 covers 15 residues. The DNA for the CDR3 is TGTGCCAGCAGCTTGTATGGGCATAGCAATCAGCCCCAGCATTTT. This translates into CASSLYGHSNQPQHF.

The chain is built from TRBV10-3 and TRBJ2-7, with a weak D call TRBD1 (5 bases). There are 12 residues in the CDR3. Trimming left V 5 bases short and J 4 bases short, with 9 bases between. The V gene's germline CDR1 is ENHRY and CDR2 SYGVKD. The CDR3 DNA reads as TGTGCCATCAGTAGACAGTCTTACGAGCAGTACTTC. Its translation is CAISRQSYEQYF.

The chain couples TRBV29-1 to TRBJ1-1, with 7 bases fitting TRBD1. Trimming cost V 6 bases and J 5 bases; bases outside gene matches: 9. Per the germline V gene, CDR1 is SQVTM and CDR2 is ANQGSEA. There are 13 residues in the CDR3. CDR3 amino acids: CSVDRAVGTEAFF. CDR3 bases: TGCAGCGTCGACAGGGCCGTCGGAACTGAAGCTTTCTTT.

The gene calls are TRBV27 and TRBJ2-2; D unresolved. With 1 base removed from V and 2 bases from J, the gap between germline ends came to 5 bases. The CDR3 spans 14 residues. Germline V gene data show CDR1 as MNHEY and CDR2 as SMNVEV (reference sequence). The CDR3 spells CASSLWRNTGELFF. The CDR3 DNA follows: TGTGCCAGCAGTTTATGGAGAAACACCGGGGAGCTGTTTTTT.

J is TRBJ1-1 and V is TRBV7-3; a weak D match, TRBD1 (6 bases). The V and J ends lost 2 bases and 8 bases respectively, with 12 bases between them. From germline, CDR1 is SGHTA and CDR2 FQGTGA. This CDR3 has 13 residues. This CDR3 reads CASSLGRQGEAFF. In DNA form, the CDR3 reads TGTGCCAGCAGCTTAGGGCGCCAGGGGGAAGCTTTCTTT.

The chain has TRBV6-1 and TRBJ2-7, with a weak D call TRBD1 (5 bases). Per the germline V gene, CDR1 is MNHNS and CDR2 is SASEGT. The V and J ends lost 3 bases and 0 bases respectively, with 12 bases between them. This CDR3 has 15 amino acids. The CDR3 reads CASSDRRAPSYEQYF. CDR3 sequence (DNA): TGTGCCAGCAGTGATCGCAGGGCTCCCTCCTACGAGCAGTACTTC.

The chain joins TRBV4-2 to TRBJ2-7, with 8 bases identical to TRBD2. Germline values: CDR1 LGHNA, CDR2 YNFKEQ. V dropped 4 bases and J dropped 5; count of bases not matched to a gene: 10. CDR3 size: 15 residues. CDR3 nucleotides: TGTGCCAGCAGCCCTCGGAGCGGGAGATCCCACGAGCAGTACTTC. It encodes CASSPRSGRSHEQYF.

The V and J genes are TRBV7-6 and TRBJ2-3; tentative D call: TRBD2 (6 bases). Deletions cut 5 bases from V and 0 bases from J, with 15 bases between. There are 16 residues in the CDR3. Germline loops: CDR1 SGHVS, CDR2 FNYEAQ. This CDR3 is CASSTARGISTDTQYF. Here the CDR3 DNA reads TGTGCCAGCAGCACAGCCCGCGGGATCAGCACAGATACGCAGTATTTT.

This clone showed up just once. The chain links TRBV29-1 to TRBJ1-4; no firm D call. V was cut by 2 bases and J by 7 bases, with 11 bases left in between. The CDR3 is 13 amino acids. Looked up from germline, CDR1 is SQVTM and CDR2 is ANQGSEA. CDR3: CSVEPVSGEKLFF. DNA for the CDR3: TGCAGCGTTGAACCCGTCTCAGGTGAAAAACTGTTTTTT. Combining the CDR3 with reference TRBV29-1 and TRBJ1-4 gives the whole variable domain SAVISQKPSRDICQRGTSLTIQCQVDSQVTMMFWYRQQPGQSLTLIATANQGSEATYESGFVIDKFPISRPNLTFSTLTVSNMSPEDSSIYLCSVEPVSGEKLFFGSGTQLSVL.

This clone was seen only a few times. The rearrangement joins TRBV6-5 to TRBJ2-6; D remains ambiguous. CDR1 MNHEY and CDR2 SVGAGI come from the germline V gene. Trimming stripped 8 bases from V and 0 bases from J, with 5 bases between. The CDR3 is 13 amino acids. The CDR3 DNA reads as TGTGCCAGCCACTCCTCTGGGGCCAACGTCCTGACTTTC. This gives the protein CASHSSGANVLTF.

This chain joins TRBV9 and TRBJ1-6; 8 bases are shared with TRBD1. CDR3 length equals 15 residues. CDR1 is SGDLS, CDR2 YYNGEE, per germline. Trimming took 3 bases from V and 6 from J; bases not matched to a gene: 5. In DNA form, the CDR3 reads TGTGCCAGCAGCGAAAGGACAGGGCGTAATTCACCCCTCCACTTT. Amino acid sequence: CASSERTGRNSPLHF.

The CDR3 bases are TGTGCCAGCAGTTACGGCTGGGAGCAGTTCTTC. Translating gives CASSYGWEQFF. The rearrangement joins TRBV6-5 to TRBJ2-1; no clear D. Germline CDR1 reads MNHEY; CDR2 reads SVGAGI. The V and J ends lost 2 bases and 10 bases respectively, with 6 bases between them. This CDR3 has 11 residues.

The chain joins TRBV6-1 to TRBJ2-1; 13 bases map to TRBD2. CDR1 and CDR2 (germline): MNHNS, SASEGT. The CDR3 consists of 17 residues. With V trimmed by 4 bases and J by 9 bases, 12 bases remained unmatched. The CDR3 DNA is TGTGCCAGCAGTGGAGACCCTAGGGGACTAGCGGGACCTGAGCAGTTCTTC. Translation: CASSGDPRGLAGPEQFF.

This clone was seen just once. V usage is TRBV4-1 and J usage is TRBJ2-5; D uncertain. Germline loops: CDR1 MGHRA, CDR2 YSYEKL. The CDR3 runs to 13 residues. The V gene lost 3 bases and the J gene lost 1 base, with 6 bases spanning the gap. The CDR3 nucleotides are TGCGCCAGCAGCCAGGCCCTCCAAGAGACCCAGTACTTC. It codes for CASSQALQETQYF.

This clone was detected once. The rearrangement joins TRBV19 to TRBJ2-4; D uncertain. Looked up from germline, CDR1 is LNHDA and CDR2 is SQIVND (reference sequence). Trimming shortened V by 3 bases and J by 7 bases, and 10 bases separated the two germline ends. The CDR3 contains 13 residues. The CDR3 nucleotides read TGTGCCAGTAGTATGAAAGCCTTGAACATTCAGTACTTC. Its protein product is CASSMKALNIQYF.

The gene calls are TRBV5-1 and TRBJ2-5, with TRBD1 matching over 7 bases. Germline V gene sequence: CDR1 SGHRS, CDR2 YFSETQ. This CDR3 is 14 amino acids long. V trimming: 4 bases; J trimming: 4 bases; junction bases outside the gene matches: 7. CDR3 region: CASSITGAGETQYF. Written as DNA, the CDR3 is TGCGCCAGCAGCATAACAGGGGCGGGAGAGACCCAGTACTTC.

The chain is built from TRBV4-1 and TRBJ2-7, with 7 bases identical to TRBD1. Trimming took 1 base from V and 3 from J; bases not matched to a gene: 6. CDR3 length: 15 residues. The germline CDR1 and CDR2 sequences are MGHRA and YSYEKL. CDR3 nucleotide sequence: TGCGCCAGCAGCCAAGCGAGGGGGCCCGACTACGAGCAGTACTTC. Its translation is CASSQARGPDYEQYF.

The chain combines TRBV4-2 with TRBJ1-1, with TRBD1 matching over 8 bases. Germline loops: CDR1 LGHNA, CDR2 YNFKEQ. J was trimmed by 6 bases and V by 2 bases; bases with no gene match: 8. The CDR3 extends over 15 amino acids. CDR3: CASSQQQGEFPEAFF. The CDR3 DNA is TGTGCCAGCAGCCAACAACAGGGGGAATTCCCTGAAGCTTTCTTT.

The V and J genes are TRBV5-1 and TRBJ2-1, with TRBD2 matching over 13 bases. Germline V gene data show CDR1 as SGHRS and CDR2 as YFSETQ. Trimming cost V 0 bases and J 4 bases; bases outside gene matches: 1. The CDR3 totals 16 residues. The CDR3 reads CASSLVTSGRYNEQFF. The CDR3 DNA reads as TGCGCCAGCAGCTTGGTGACTAGCGGGAGGTACAATGAGCAGTTCTTC.